The entry that follows covers one T cell receptor (beta chain) sequence. What it binds is unknown. This sample is part of a study of cytomegalovirus exposure and HLA in healthy donors. Study results and caveats: Among the CMV-associated chains, three were confirmed in vitro as specific for CMV antigens.

CDR1 is SGHTA, CDR2 FQGTGA, per germline. V lost 3 bases, J lost 7 bases, and 17 bases lay in between. This CDR3 contains 15 residues. PCR employed 60 Vbeta and 13 Jbeta primers. TCRdb's table, derived via immunoSEQ multiplex PCR, lists solely in-frame clones and lacks some. The sample contains 200,000 to 300,000 clones, over 80% of which appear only once. This TCR was sampled from a woman aged 40 to 55 in good health and CMV-seropositive. Sequences were obtained from PBMCs. The rearrangement uses TRBV7-3 and TRBJ2-3, with D possibly being TRBD2 (7 bases). CDR3 nucleotides: TGTGCCAGCAGCTTCGCGGGGGCCCTACTCAATACGCAGTATTTT. Translation gives CASSFAGALLNTQYF.